The source of this T cell receptor beta chain is a study of cytomegalovirus exposure and HLA in healthy donors listed by TCRdb under 2017. In terms of the full investigation: According to a later analysis, one platform produced both the 110 or so validation repertoires and the 670 or so repertoires of the first cohort. Along with the roughly 670-subject first cohort, a separate validation cohort of over a hundred different subjects was used. The study aimed to test whether signatures of past pathogen exposure could be identified by cataloging public T cell receptors. To predict cytomegalovirus infection status, the study brought together high-throughput TCR immunosequencing, statistical association of individual TCRs with disease status, and machine learning.

Via the germline V gene, CDR1 is SGHTA and CDR2 FQGNSA. V is shortened by 1 base, J by 1 base, and the region joining them spans 8 bases. Its CDR3 holds 15 amino acids, cysteine through phenylalanine. CDR3 DNA only is kept here, 45 bases in frame from base 1. The donors were included in the validation cohort of 100 to 150 subjects, a group kept apart from the approximately 650-subject first cohort. To prepare the library, the immunoSEQ multiplex PCR assay was applied. As for how the authors treated the data: A statistical classification framework was built to diagnose cytomegalovirus status from the catalog of TCR beta chain sequences. TCRdb re-hosts the immuneACCESS table, in-frame sequences only. Its copies lack some clones; in the studies checked, an unresolved V gene accounts for under half of them, and the cause for the rest is not known. The V and J calls and clone size come from that table; D and trimming were worked out from the DNA. The sample yields under 200,000 clones; 75% to 95% were counted once. The ten top clones hold about 2.9% of the sample.

As concerns this clone: The target of this receptor is not known. No quality values exist for individual bases; no much larger clone is one base distant.

What the study reported, not specific to this receptor: Three of the identified cytomegalovirus-associated TCR beta chains were confirmed in vitro to be specific for cytomegalovirus antigens. Of the cluster scores, around 95% were above 0 in a later analysis, which found that TCRs clustered in the first cohort also tended to co-occur in the 120 or so validation repertoires. Across donors, most TCR sequences were observed very rarely, whereas some public TCRs were present in many individuals. The study gave a list of 150 to 200 TCR beta chains associated with cytomegalovirus. A later analysis lacked HLA typing for the validation cohort, so it scored co-occurrence in that cohort across all 110 or so repertoires. The authors suggested that the approach could potentially be generalized to other disease states and immunological phenotypes. Cytomegalovirus status was reported to be diagnosed by the classifier with high specificity and sensitivity in both the original and validation cohorts.

Sequenced sample: PBMCs. The V and J segments used are TRBV7-2 and TRBJ2-1; a weak D assignment points to TRBD2 (5 bases agree). The receptor was isolated from a woman under 30 in good health and CMV-seropositive. CDR3 reads: CASSLVSGSYNEQFF. The nucleotide sequence reads as follows: TGTGCCAGCAGCTTAGTGAGCGGATCCTACAATGAGCAGTTCTTC. Joined to the reference TRBV7-2 and TRBJ2-1 proteins, this CDR3 gives the full variable domain: GAGVSQSPSNKVTEKGKDVELRCDPISGHTALYWYRQSLGQGLEFLIYFQGNSAPDKSGLPSDRFSAERTGGSVSTLTIQRTQQEDSAVYLCASSLVSGSYNEQFFGPGTRLTVL.